The subject of this entry is one T cell receptor beta chain. This clone turned up a few times. There is no known antigen for this receptor. Per-base quality was not reported, and no clone a single base away is much larger than it. This record comes from a study of cytomegalovirus exposure and HLA in healthy donors (dated by TCRdb to 2016 to 2017). Notes on the research overall: An earlier analysis of 550 to 700 of the donors reported approximately 270 Gb of sequence data and 120 million or so unique TCR beta sequences from roughly 180 million T cells. An early release that covered fewer than 750 HLA-typed donors contained approximately 300 gigabases of sequencing data and tens of millions of unique TCR sequences. Of the 300 to 450 genotyped donors, 75% to 85% were placed in the genetic ancestry cluster associated with self-reported Caucasian donors. The study aimed to test whether signatures of past pathogen exposure could be identified by cataloging public T cell receptors. The T cell repertoires of several hundred subjects were profiled by immunosequencing and related to cytomegalovirus serostatus. Along with the roughly 670-subject first cohort, a separate validation cohort of over 90 different subjects was used. To predict cytomegalovirus infection status, the study brought together high-throughput TCR immunosequencing, statistical association of individual TCRs with disease status, and machine learning. A later analysis re-analyzed previously published TCR beta repertoires from approximately 670 donors and added high-resolution HLA genotyping to study TCR occurrence patterns. Rather than drawing on any new phenotypic data, the later analysis identified candidate immune exposures from TCR beta sequences and the way those sequences occurred across donors. In an earlier analysis of roughly 580 of the donors, high-throughput TCR beta sequencing was used to judge whether each TCR beta V gene segment behaved as functional or pseudogenic. Alongside the repertoire data, information on donor age, sex, ethnicity and CMV serostatus was compiled. A later genetic analysis took genome-wide SNP genotypes for 398 of the 666 donors and used that subset as a discovery cohort. Every repertoire in the discovery cohort had been generated on one and the same sequencing platform. HLA typing included class I and class II loci at four-digit resolution. The number of typed donors differed by locus: roughly 629-640 for A, B, C, DRB1 and DQB1; some 500 for DQA1; roughly 600 for DPA1; and 400 to 480 for DPB1. About 5 DR-DQ haplotypes were handled as single units for association and clustering, since linkage in the cohort was strong. Among over 350 genotyped donors of the cohort, an average of about 240,000 unique TCR beta nucleotide sequences were sequenced per donor, about a sixth of them non-productive.

Overall study results and their limits: A further reported finding was that TCR beta sequences accurately predicted the HLA-A and HLA-B alleles for most subjects in the first cohort. A later analysis reported that several top co-occurrence clusters appeared linked to parvovirus B19, influenza, CMV and Epstein-Barr virus. In a later analysis, the rate of TCR association differed among HLA loci, with DRB1 alleles having the most associated TCRs and HLA-C alleles having the fewest. Because HLA typing was unavailable for some donors at each locus, only the typed subset was used in association tests. A few of the identified cytomegalovirus-associated TCR beta chains were confirmed in vitro to be specific for cytomegalovirus antigens. When HLA alleles, especially DR and DQ, strongly co-occurred, TCR associations were difficult to assign to individual alleles. A later analysis associated roughly 17,000 TCR beta sequences with specific HLA alleles at a false discovery rate of 0.05. Because the 87-base-pair reads could not distinguish some IMGT-functional V segments, including TRBV6-2 and TRBV6-3, those segments were excluded. The authors suggested that the approach could potentially be generalized to other disease states and immunological phenotypes. Presence/absence analyses assumed roughly uniform sequencing depth across donors, an assumption that may not hold. A later analysis found that HLA-associated TCR beta chains were more clonally expanded and had lower generation probabilities than equally common non-associated chains. In the study, some 160 TCR beta chains were listed as associated with cytomegalovirus. The earlier analysis of 587 of the donors excluded seventeen rarely observed V segments, including chromosome 9 orphons, because counts were too low. This cohort had only TCR beta chains sequenced, and the lack of alpha or paired-chain data limited which features could be detected. A cluster of highly shared sequence variants was judged likely to be a technical artifact of the sequencing pipeline. In an earlier analysis of some 500 of the donors, most TCR beta V segments appeared in productive rearrangements about 87% or about 30% of the time, broadly matching IMGT annotations. Most TCR sequences were seen in very few donors, while some public TCRs were found in many individuals. An association between a missense DCLRE1C variant and V-gene and J-gene trimming of TCR beta chains was found in a later genetic analysis and replicated in an independent cohort. CMV serostatus was the only immune exposure information available for the cohort. Linkage disequilibrium might explain the correlated functional status among segregating V segments, but an unknown experimental factor could not be excluded. The classifier was reported to diagnose cytomegalovirus status with high specificity and sensitivity in both the original and validation cohorts. According to a later analysis, most CMV-associated TCR beta chains appeared to be HLA-restricted, and the HLA associations seemed to be driven largely by CMV exposure. According to a later genetic analysis, donors in an Asian-associated ancestry cluster had fewer N-insertions in productive TCRs than the approximately 700-donor mean.

Libraries were made using the immunoSEQ multiplex PCR assay. The multiplex PCR relied on a mix of 60 forward primers for TCR Vbeta segments and 13 reverse primers for TCR Jbeta segments. The CDR3 region of rearranged TCR beta genes was amplified from genomic DNA with a multiplex PCR assay. The Illumina HiSeq System was used to sequence the amplified TCR beta libraries as 87-base-pair reads. As for the original processing: A later analysis tallied 80 million to 95 million unique TCR beta chains across the 660 or so repertoires, and roughly 11 million of those chains were shared by two or more donors. Raw reads were error-corrected and collapsed into unique sequences by a nearest-neighbor algorithm in which closely related sequences were merged to remove PCR and sequencing errors. CDR3 sequences were aligned to IMGT reference sequences to assign V, D and J gene segments. For a sequence to be retained, a match of at least six nucleotides to both a V gene segment and a J gene segment was required. Rearrangements were called productive when the CDR3 lacked stop codons and stayed in frame with V and J; all others were non-productive. Following IMGT convention, CDR3 was defined as the stretch from the second conserved V-encoded cysteine to the conserved J-encoded phenylalanine. Sequences without an unambiguous match to a single V gene segment were excluded from the earlier analysis of approximately 560 of the donors. In an earlier analysis of approximately 500 of the donors, a V segment was called functional when productive rearrangements were above 56.7%, and segregating when the standard deviation between donors exceeded 5%. A statistical classification framework was built to diagnose cytomegalovirus status from the catalog of TCR beta chain sequences. V and J gene assignment, in a later analysis, came from comparing TCR nucleotide sequences with IMGT/GENE-DB human TR gene sequences. A later analysis assigned CDR3 sequences and most-parsimonious VDJ recombination scenarios with the TCRdist pipeline. In a later analysis, every TCR beta chain was defined by the combination of its CDR3 amino acid sequence and its V-gene family, and reads without a unique V-gene family were dropped. To address suspected cross-contamination and a sequencing artifact, a later analysis removed roughly 580 highly shared, low-generation-probability nucleotide sequences. In a later analysis, a clonal expansion index was calculated for each public chain from normalized within-repertoire ranks of inferred template counts. In a later analysis, generation probabilities were computed using a VDJ recombination model fitted to out-of-frame rearrangements, and the results were checked against IGoR. A later analysis scored TCR-TCR, TCR-HLA and TCR-CMV co-occurrence with hypergeometric tests, applying a repertoire-size bias correction to TCR pairs. False discovery rates were estimated in a later analysis by permuting HLA or CMV assignments 20 times. In a later analysis, co-occurring TCRs were grouped using DBSCAN, with TCRdist sequence similarity added in when clustering inside HLA-allele-positive subsets. Co-occurrence clustering excluded repertoires with fewer than 30,000 or more than 120,000 public chains, plus five with anomalous nucleotide sharing. Imported from immuneACCESS, the table was reduced by TCRdb to in-frame sequences with V and J called. These copies leave out some clones; in studies compared against another copy, an unresolved V gene accounts for under half, and the cause of the remainder is not known. That table furnishes V, J and clone size, whereas the DNA furnished D and trimming. The sample includes over 70,000 clones, with around 80% observed a single time. The ten largest clones add up to 20% to 30% of the sample.

Per the germline V gene (reference sequence), MNHNY is the CDR1 and SVGAGI is the CDR2. Measured from the cysteine to the phenylalanine, the CDR3 is 13 residues long. Of all the DNA, just the CDR3 is kept, 39 bases in frame from base 1. Trimming costs V 2 bases and J 3 bases, and their ends lie 7 bases apart. The cohort was made up of approximately 700 healthy bone marrow donors. At the time of sampling, all cohort members were nominally healthy, though unrecorded immune exposures were likely present. The donor was CMV seropositive and belonged to the group of some 290 seropositive cohort members. A peripheral blood sample was collected from each donor, and TCR beta sequencing was performed on peripheral blood mononuclear cells. The Qiagen DNeasy Blood Extraction Kit was used to extract genomic DNA from the blood cell samples.

This chain joins TRBV6-6 to TRBJ1-1, with TRBD1 perhaps the D gene, on 6 matching bases. Sequencing used PBMCs. This TCR was recovered from a woman in her 50s in good health and CMV-seropositive. In nucleotide form, the sequence is TGTGCCAGCAGTTACCGGACAGACACTGAAGCTTTCTTT. The resulting protein is CASSYRTDTEAFF.